Listed here are 21 T cell receptor beta chains from one sample, sequenced in a study of T cells and copy number aberrations in small-cell lung cancer listed by TCRdb under 2021. Library prep was done by the immunoSEQ multiplex PCR assay. Held by TCRdb, this immuneACCESS table contains in-frame sequences only and omits some clones. Under half of the omission traces to an unresolved V gene where checked; the cause of the rest is unknown. This sample comprises about 3,100 clones, about nine tenths of them detected only once. 4.5% to 5.5% of the sample lies in the top ten. Sequenced sample: normal tissue next to the tumor. Source of these receptors: a man aged 45-65 years with small cell lung cancer.

The rearrangement joins TRBV19 to TRBJ1-5, with a possible D match to TRBD1 (5 bases). The CDR3 is 13 residues long. V lost 4 bases and J 6 bases, leaving 10 bases between the germline ends. Germline V gives CDR1 LNHDA, CDR2 SQIVND (reference sequence). In DNA form, the CDR3 reads TGTGCCAGTAGTACGGGGGAGGGTCAGCCCCAGCATTTT. The encoded protein is CASSTGEGQPQHF.

In this sample, this clone turned up once. The V gene is TRBV11-2, the J gene TRBJ2-7; 8 nucleotides match TRBD2. This CDR3 has 15 residues. Looked up from germline, CDR1 is SGHAT and CDR2 is FQNNGV. Trimming at V came to 5 bases and at J to 3 bases, leaving 9 bases not matched to a gene. CDR3 region: CASSQIGTRFYEQYF. The CDR3 DNA sequence: TGTGCCAGCAGCCAGATCGGGACTAGATTCTACGAGCAGTACTTC.

The chain carries TRBV30 and TRBJ1-4; D gene ambiguous. The CDR3 runs to 13 residues. Looked up from germline, CDR1 is GTSNPN and CDR2 is SVGIG (reference sequence). V lost 5 bases to trimming and J lost 6 bases, with 13 bases between them. The CDR3 bases are TGTGCCTGGGGAGGAGAAGACGATGAAAAACTGTTTTTT. It yields the protein CAWGGEDDEKLFF.

The chain has TRBV4-1 and TRBJ2-7; a weak D match, TRBD1 (6 bases). Trimming pared 0 bases from V and 5 bases from J, leaving 14 bases between. Germline CDR1 MGHRA, CDR2 YSYEKL. The CDR3 is 15 amino acids. Here the CDR3 reads CASSQETAQGDEQYF. CDR3 nucleotide sequence: TGCGCCAGCAGCCAAGAGACCGCACAGGGAGACGAGCAGTACTTC.

V usage is TRBV6-5 and J usage is TRBJ1-2; D perhaps matches TRBD1 (5 bases). CDR1 and CDR2 (germline): MNHEY, SVGAGI. Trimming left V 8 bases short and J 4 bases short, with 14 bases between. The CDR3 runs to 13 residues. The DNA of the CDR3 is TGTGCCAGCGGTAGCACTGGGGGCTATGGCTACACCTTC. Translating it yields CASGSTGGYGYTF.

This clone has just one count. This chain joins TRBV7-2 and TRBJ2-7; a weak D match, TRBD2 (6 bases). This CDR3 has 14 amino acids. Trimming cost V 5 bases and J 2 bases, with 13 bases left between them. The V gene's germline CDR1 is SGHTA and CDR2 FQGNSA. This CDR3 reads CASSPRGITYEQYF. The CDR3 region has the DNA TGTGCCAGCAGCCCCCGGGGGATAACCTACGAGCAGTACTTC.

This chain joins TRBV5-1 and TRBJ1-2, with D tentatively TRBD1 (6 bases). Trimming left V 0 bases short and J 0 bases short, with 9 bases between. The CDR3 totals 15 residues. CDR1 and CDR2 (germline): SGHRS, YFSETQ. For the CDR3, the DNA is TGCGCCAGCAGCTTGGACAGGGTATCTAACTATGGCTACACCTTC. Its translation: CASSLDRVSNYGYTF.

This chain connects TRBV9 to TRBJ2-3; D gene unclear. Trimming stripped 2 bases from V and 6 bases from J, with 13 bases between. The CDR3 runs to 14 residues. The germline V gene encodes CDR1 SGDLS and CDR2 YYNGEE. The CDR3 DNA reads TGTGCCAGCAGCGTTGGTGCCCGTGCGGATACGCAGTATTTT. Amino acid sequence: CASSVGARADTQYF.

This chain links TRBV6-6 with TRBJ2-1; 10 bases are a match to TRBD2. Germline V gives CDR1 MNHNY, CDR2 SVGAGI (reference sequence). Losses at the gene ends were 2 bases for V and 4 bases for J; bases not matched to a gene: 2. This CDR3 spans 15 amino acids. CDR3 in amino acids: CASSYGTSAYNEQFF. The CDR3, as DNA: TGTGCCAGCAGTTACGGGACTAGCGCTTACAATGAGCAGTTCTTC.

J is TRBJ2-2 and V is TRBV11-2; TRBD1 matches 8 bases. CDR1 SGHAT and CDR2 FQNNGV come from the germline V gene. The CDR3 spans 16 residues. Trimming at V came to 5 bases and at J to 1 base, leaving 6 bases not matched to a gene. CDR3 sequence (DNA): TGTGCCAGCAGCGTAACCGGGACAGGGAACACCGGGGAGCTGTTTTTT. Its translation is CASSVTGTGNTGELFF. The whole variable domain, filled in from reference TRBV11-2 and TRBJ2-2, reads EAGVAQSPRYKIIEKRQSVAFWCNPISGHATLYWYQQILGQGPKLLIQFQNNGVVDDSQLPKDRFSAERLKGVDSTLKIQPAKLEDSAVYLCASSVTGTGNTGELFFGEGSRLTVL.

The chain links TRBV6-5 to TRBJ1-2; TRBD1 agrees at 8 bases. The CDR3 is made up of 16 amino acids. Germline CDR1 reads MNHEY; CDR2 reads SVGAGI. V lost 4 bases to trimming and J lost 6 bases; unmatched junction nucleotides: 13. The CDR3 nucleotides are TGTGCCAGCAGTTCTCCACGGGCAGGGGGCTATGATGGCTACACCTTC. Translating gives CASSSPRAGGYDGYTF.

This chain uses TRBV2 with TRBJ1-1; a possible D gene is TRBD1 (6 bases). The CDR3 is 15 residues long. V was cut by 6 bases and J by 1 base, with 15 bases left in between. Germline CDR1 and CDR2: SNHLY and FYNNEI. This chain's CDR3 is CASRDPDRPNTEAFF. The CDR3 region has the DNA TGTGCCAGCAGGGACCCTGACAGGCCGAACACTGAAGCTTTCTTT. The full variable domain, rest sourced from reference TRBV2 and TRBJ1-1, is EPEVTQTPSHQVTQMGQEVILRCVPISNHLYFYWYRQILGQKVEFLVSFYNNEISEKSEIFDDQFSVERPDGSNFTLKIRSTKLEDSAMYFCASRDPDRPNTEAFFGQGTRLTVV.

The chain links TRBV11-2 to TRBJ1-5; the D gene is possibly TRBD1 (5 bases). V lost 1 base and J lost 4, with 14 bases in between. Germline assignment: CDR1 SGHAT and CDR2 FQNNGV. The CDR3 has 16 amino acids. CDR3 in DNA: TGTGCCAGCAGCTTAGGGCAGCGGGACGGAAATCAGCCCCAGCATTTT. It is translated as CASSLGQRDGNQPQHF.

The chain links TRBV5-6 to TRBJ2-6; possible D gene TRBD1, 5 bases. From germline, CDR1 is SGHDT and CDR2 YYEEEE. This CDR3 has 15 amino acids. Trimming cost V 4 bases and J 1 base, with 9 bases left between them. In DNA form, the CDR3 reads TGTGCCAGCAGCCCTGGACAATCTGGGGCCAACGTCCTGACTTTC. Its protein product is CASSPGQSGANVLTF.

The V call is TRBV7-2, the J call TRBJ2-7; TRBD2 agrees at 7 bases. Per germline, CDR1 SGHTA and CDR2 FQGNSA. With 4 bases clipped from V and 0 bases from J, the junction kept 9 bases outside the gene matches. There are 16 residues in the CDR3. The CDR3: CASSSSEGGGSYEQYF. Written as DNA, the CDR3 is TGTGCCAGCAGCTCCTCAGAGGGCGGGGGCTCCTACGAGCAGTACTTC.

This sequence joins TRBV6-7 and TRBJ1-2, with no clear D. TRBV6-7 counts as an open reading frame of uncertain function. CDR3 length: 12 residues. The V gene lost 8 bases and the J gene lost 0 bases, with 7 bases spanning the gap. CDR3 sequence: CASPASNYGYTF. As DNA, the CDR3 is TGTGCCAGCCCAGCCTCTAACTATGGCTACACCTTC.

The chain employs TRBV19 and TRBJ1-2; maybe TRBD1 (5 bases). The CDR3 extends over 15 amino acids. Trimming cost V 4 bases and J 8 bases, with 20 bases left between them. In germline, CDR1 is LNHDA, CDR2 SQIVND (reference sequence). The CDR3 DNA follows: TGTGCCAGTAGTAAGCCGTCGACTTTGGGGGAGGGCTACACCTTC. Its translation is CASSKPSTLGEGYTF.

This sequence joins TRBV29-1 and TRBJ2-3, with 13 bases matching TRBD2. Trimming cost V 7 bases and J 0 bases; bases outside gene matches: 10. Germline lookup yields CDR1 SQVTM and CDR2 ANQGSEA. The CDR3 covers 17 residues. This chain's CDR3 is CSGGLAGATFSTDTQYF. In DNA form, the CDR3 reads TGCAGCGGCGGACTAGCGGGGGCTACGTTCAGCACAGATACGCAGTATTTT.

The rearrangement links TRBV29-1 to TRBJ2-6; D unclear. Germline CDR1 and CDR2: SQVTM and ANQGSEA. V lost 5 bases to trimming and J lost 1 base, with 6 bases between them. CDR3 size: 13 residues. The CDR3 reads CSVWLSGANVLTF. As DNA, the CDR3 is TGCAGCGTTTGGTTATCTGGGGCCAACGTCCTGACTTTC.

The V gene is TRBV7-9, the J gene TRBJ2-5; unclear D gene. This CDR3 has 12 residues. Per the germline V gene, CDR1 is SEHNR and CDR2 is FQNEAQ (reference sequence). V was pared by 1 base and J by 5 bases, with 5 bases between. This CDR3 reads CASSLGSETQYF. The CDR3 DNA sequence: TGTGCCAGCAGCTTAGGAAGTGAGACCCAGTACTTC.

V usage is TRBV11-2 and J usage is TRBJ2-1, with a possible D match to TRBD2 (6 bases). Germline lookup yields CDR1 SGHAT and CDR2 FQNNGV. V was clipped by 3 bases and J by 3 bases, with 18 bases between them. CDR3 length equals 17 residues. CDR3 nucleotides: TGTGCCAGCAGCTTGGGGTTTGGGGGAGGTAGCTACAATGAGCAGTTCTTC. It translates to CASSLGFGGGSYNEQFF.